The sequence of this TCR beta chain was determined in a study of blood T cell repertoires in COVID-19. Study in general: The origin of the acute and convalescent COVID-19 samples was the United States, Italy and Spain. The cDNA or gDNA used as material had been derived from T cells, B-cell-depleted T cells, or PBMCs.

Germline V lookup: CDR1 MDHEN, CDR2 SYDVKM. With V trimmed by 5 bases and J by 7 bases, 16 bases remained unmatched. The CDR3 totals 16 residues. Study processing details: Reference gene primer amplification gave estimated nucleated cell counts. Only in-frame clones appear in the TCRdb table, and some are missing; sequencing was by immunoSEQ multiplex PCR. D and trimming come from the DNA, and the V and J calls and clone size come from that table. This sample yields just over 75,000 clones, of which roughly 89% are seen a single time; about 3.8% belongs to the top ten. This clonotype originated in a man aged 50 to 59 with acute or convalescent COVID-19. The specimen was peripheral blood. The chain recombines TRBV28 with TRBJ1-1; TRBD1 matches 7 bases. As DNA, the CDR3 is TGTGCCAGCAGTCCTGGTAGGGACAGCCGCATCATTGAAGCTTTCTTT. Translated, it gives CASSPGRDSRIIEAFF.